This T cell receptor beta chain emerged from a study of response to subunit inactivated influenza vaccine. Findings and limits, study-wide: Each seasonal flu vaccination may recruit only limited new T cells, authors suggested.

This CDR3 region has 13 residues. V was clipped by 5 bases and J by 3 bases, with 12 bases between them. Germline V gene lookup returns CDR1 DFQATT and CDR2 SNEGSKA (reference sequence). This clonotype has a count of ten or more. Its antigen is as yet unknown. From the RT-PCR reads, TCRdb called clonotypes with MiXCR, one entry per CDR3 protein. The sample carries about 500,000 distinct CDR3 sequences, roughly 7.9% recorded once. This chain uses TRBV20-1 with TRBJ2-3, with D tentatively TRBD1 or TRBD2 (5 bases each). The source material was PBMCs from blood, sampled 23 to 25 months after vaccination. The clonotype originates from a man between 50 and 75 years old who received an inactivated influenza vaccine. The CDR3 nucleotides are TGCAGTGCTCCCGGGACCCTGACAGATACGCAGTATTTT. It encodes CSAPGTLTDTQYF.